This TCR beta chain derives from a study of HIV-infected children after antiretroviral therapy interruption. This clonotype was recorded many times. Antigen: not known. Stated treatment: PENTA 11 planned treatment interruption arm or continuous ART arm. The CDR3 extends over 16 amino acids. In germline, CDR1 is LNHNV, CDR2 YYDKDF (reference sequence). Between the trimmed V and J ends, which lost 0 bases and 10 bases, there was a span of 16 bases. Findings and limits, study-wide: Naive CD4+ CDR3 sharing between time points fell after interruption began.

The TCR library was built from RNA with a 3' RACE protocol and unique molecular identifiers. A single record per CDR3 protein comes from TCRdb applying MiXCR to the 3' RACE reads. The table lists 30,000 to 40,000 distinct CDR3 sequences, more than 6.5% of them singletons. The rearrangement joins TRBV15 to TRBJ1-6, with D possibly TRBD1 on 5 matching bases. The clonotype originates from a pool of human donors with HIV. The starting material was CD45RA+ CD4+ T cells from PBMCs, pooled from several time points, obtained from a donor given antiretroviral therapy, either interrupted or continuous. Subset given: naive CD4+ CD45RA+ CD45RO- T cells. CDR3 nucleotides: TGTGCCACCAGCAGAGATCCGGCAGGGTACAACTCACCCCTCCACTTT. This codes for CATSRDPAGYNSPLHF.